This TCR beta chain was captured by sequencing in a study of T cell responses to AZD1222 COVID-19 vaccine. Per the germline V gene, CDR1 is MRHNA and CDR2 is SNTAGT. V was clipped by 7 bases and J by 3 bases, with 6 bases between them. CDR3 length equals 11 residues. The data were produced by immunoSEQ multiplex PCR, yet TCRdb's version contains in-frame clones alone and is incomplete. The sample lists around 95,000 clones; around 90% were seen once. V is TRBV6-4 and J is TRBJ1-2; no clear D. The sequence was obtained from an adult in good health. The sample in question was peripheral blood, obtained on day 0 of AZD1222 vaccination. The CDR3 nucleotides are TGTGCCAGCAACGGATACTATGGCTACACCTTC. Translated: CASNGYYGYTF.